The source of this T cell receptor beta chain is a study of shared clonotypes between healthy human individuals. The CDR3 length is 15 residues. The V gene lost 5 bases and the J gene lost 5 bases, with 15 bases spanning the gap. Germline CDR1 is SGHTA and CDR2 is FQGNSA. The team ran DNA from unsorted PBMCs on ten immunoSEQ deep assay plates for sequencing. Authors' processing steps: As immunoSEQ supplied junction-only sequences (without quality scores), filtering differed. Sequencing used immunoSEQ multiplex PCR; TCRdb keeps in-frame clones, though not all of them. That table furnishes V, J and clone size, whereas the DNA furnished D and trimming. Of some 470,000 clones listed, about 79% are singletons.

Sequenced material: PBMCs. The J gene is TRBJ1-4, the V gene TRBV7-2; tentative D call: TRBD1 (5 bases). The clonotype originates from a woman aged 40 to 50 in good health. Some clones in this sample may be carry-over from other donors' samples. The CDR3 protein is CASSGTGAWNEKLFF. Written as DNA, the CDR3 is TGTGCCAGCAGCGGAACCGGGGCCTGGAATGAAAAACTGTTTTTT.